The next 6 T cell receptor beta chains were all read from a single sample in a study of early stage breast cancer tumors. Measured with immunoSEQ multiplex PCR; TCRdb has only the in-frame clones, and not every one. There are 30,000 or so clones in the sample; 72% occur only once, and roughly 31% lies in the top ten. The sequencing input was blood. Source of these receptors: a person aged 50-59 years with breast cancer.

The chain has TRBV19 and TRBJ1-2, with a weak D call TRBD1 (6 bases). The ends were cut back, 2 bases at V and 5 bases at J, with 15 bases in the middle. Germline loops: CDR1 LNHDA, CDR2 SQIVND (reference sequence). The CDR3 contains 15 residues. The CDR3 bases are TGTGCCAGTAGTATAAACGCCGGGGGACAATATGGCTACACCTTC. This gives the protein CASSINAGGQYGYTF.

The CDR3 DNA reads TGCAGCGTTGGACGGACAGGCACAGATACGCAGTATTTT. Amino acids: CSVGRTGTDTQYF. The V gene is TRBV29-1, the J gene TRBJ2-3; weak D call: TRBD1 (6 bases). Per the germline V gene, CDR1 is SQVTM and CDR2 is ANQGSEA. CDR3 length: 13 residues. Trimming pared 4 bases from V and 1 base from J, leaving 9 bases between.

V usage is TRBV29-1 and J usage is TRBJ2-7, with a possible D match to TRBD2 (5 bases). The CDR3 has 13 residues. V was cut by 5 bases and J by 0 bases, with 11 bases left in between. Germline values: CDR1 SQVTM, CDR2 ANQGSEA. In nucleotides, the CDR3 is TGCAGCGTTCTAGAGGGAATCTCCTACGAGCAGTACTTC. Translation: CSVLEGISYEQYF.

This clone turned up a few times. This rearrangement joins TRBV19 to TRBJ1-2; no clear D gene. The germline CDR1 and CDR2 sequences are LNHDA and SQIVND (reference sequence). CDR3 size: 14 residues. Trimming took off 5 bases at V and 2 bases at J, with 12 bases between the two ends. The DNA for the CDR3 is TGTGCCAGTAGTGTTTCAACAGACAACTATGGCTACACCTTC. Protein sequence: CASSVSTDNYGYTF.

The chain uses TRBV19 and TRBJ2-1, with 10 bases matching TRBD1. J was trimmed by 12 bases and V by 3 bases; bases with no gene match: 8. The germline V gene encodes CDR1 LNHDA and CDR2 SQIVND (reference sequence). The CDR3 has 14 residues. The CDR3 spells CASSIDRGPAGQFF. CDR3 bases: TGTGCCAGTAGTATCGACAGGGGGCCTGCTGGGCAGTTCTTC.

This clone was counted a few times. V usage is TRBV7-9 and J usage is TRBJ2-1, with D possibly being TRBD1 (7 bases). The V and J ends lost 5 bases and 12 bases respectively, with 17 bases between them. Germline V gene sequence: CDR1 SEHNR, CDR2 FQNEAQ (reference sequence). The CDR3 is 13 residues long. The CDR3 protein is CASSLDRAGRQFF. The CDR3 DNA sequence: TGTGCCAGCAGCCTCGACAGGGCGGGGCGGCAGTTCTTC.